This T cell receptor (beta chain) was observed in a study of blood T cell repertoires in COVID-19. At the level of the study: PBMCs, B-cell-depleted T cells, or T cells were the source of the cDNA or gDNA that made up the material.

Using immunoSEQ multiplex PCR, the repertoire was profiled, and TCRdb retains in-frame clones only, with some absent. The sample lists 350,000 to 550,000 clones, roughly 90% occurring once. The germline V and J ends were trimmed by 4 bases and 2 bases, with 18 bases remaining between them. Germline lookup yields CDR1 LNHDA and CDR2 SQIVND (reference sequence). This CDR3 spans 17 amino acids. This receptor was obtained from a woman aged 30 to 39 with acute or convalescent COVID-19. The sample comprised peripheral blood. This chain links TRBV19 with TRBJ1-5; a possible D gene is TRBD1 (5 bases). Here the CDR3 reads CASSTIDSWDGNQPQHF. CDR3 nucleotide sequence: TGTGCCAGTAGTACCATCGACAGTTGGGATGGCAATCAGCCCCAGCATTTT. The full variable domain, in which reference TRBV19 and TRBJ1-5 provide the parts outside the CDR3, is DGGITQSPKYLFRKEGQNVTLSCEQNLNHDAMYWYRQDPGQGLRLIYYSQIVNDFQKGDIAEGYSVSREKKESFPLTVTSAQKNPTAFYLCASSTIDSWDGNQPQHFGDGTRLSIL.